This T cell receptor (beta chain) was captured in a study of OX40 agonist ivuxolimab in advanced cancers. This clone rates as medium-sized. The method was immunoSEQ multiplex PCR; TCRdb's version includes in-frame clones alone and lacks a portion of them. The table shows roughly 50,000 clones, with just under 90% occurring only once. The length of the CDR3 is 17 residues. Trimming removed 0 bases at V and 7 bases at J, with 16 bases between. Per the germline V gene, CDR1 is LGHNA and CDR2 is YSLEER. Here the sequenced sample was CD4+ or CD8+ T cells sorted from blood, taken in a trial of the OX40 agonist ivuxolimab. The TCR was taken from an adult with an advanced solid tumor such as melanoma, head and neck, liver or kidney cancer. The V gene is TRBV4-3, the J gene TRBJ1-6; D uncertain. The CDR3 spells CASSQDAPAGSNSPLHF. The CDR3 nucleotides are TGCGCCAGCAGCCAAGATGCCCCGGCAGGCTCCAATTCACCCCTCCACTTT.